The 17 T cell receptor beta chains reported below all come from one sample, sequenced in a study of cytomegalovirus exposure and HLA in healthy donors. The method was immunoSEQ multiplex PCR; TCRdb's version includes in-frame clones alone and lacks a portion of them. This table holds roughly 63,000 clones, roughly 90% found once. The sequenced sample was PBMCs. These receptors all stem from a woman in her late teens or twenties in good health and CMV-seronegative.

The gene calls are TRBV5-5 and TRBJ2-7; 7 positions agree with TRBD1. The CDR3 spans 15 residues. Germline V gives CDR1 SGHKS, CDR2 YYEKEE (reference sequence). V was pared by 0 bases and J by 4 bases, with 7 bases of the junction left unmatched. The CDR3 here is CASSLAGAGGYEQYF. DNA for the CDR3: TGTGCCAGCAGCTTGGCCGGGGCAGGGGGATACGAGCAGTACTTC.

This sequence joins TRBV6-6 and TRBJ1-6; perhaps TRBD1 as D (5 bases). Germline CDR1 is MNHNY and CDR2 is SVGAGI (reference sequence). The CDR3 contains 15 residues. V was shortened by 2 bases and J by 3 bases, with 8 bases between the two germline ends. CDR3 DNA sequence: TGTGCCAGCAGTTACGACAGAAGCTATAATTCACCCCTCCACTTT. Its translation: CASSYDRSYNSPLHF.

The chain employs TRBV5-1 and TRBJ2-7; TRBD2 aligns across 9 bases. Germline CDR1 is SGHRS and CDR2 is YFSETQ. The V gene end was trimmed by 0 bases and the J gene end by 4 bases; junction bases not matched to a gene: 2. CDR3 length: 14 amino acids. The CDR3 DNA is TGCGCCAGCAGCTTGGTTGCGGGGGGGTACGAGCAGTACTTC. Amino acid sequence: CASSLVAGGYEQYF.

The chain combines TRBV10-3 with TRBJ1-2; no definite D call. Germline V gene lookup returns CDR1 ENHRY and CDR2 SYGVKD. V was trimmed by 3 bases and J by 5 bases, leaving 13 bases between them. The CDR3 is 14 amino acids. The CDR3 sequence is CAISDSVLSYGYTF. CDR3 DNA sequence: TGTGCCATCAGTGATTCGGTCCTCTCTTATGGCTACACCTTC.

The chain is built from TRBV27 and TRBJ2-1; 16 bases fit TRBD2. V shed 2 bases, J shed 9 bases, and the junction held 7 bases outside the gene matches. CDR3 length: 17 residues. Germline-derived CDR1 and CDR2 are MNHEY and SMNVEV (reference sequence). The CDR3 reads CASSLRGLAGGPGEQFF. The CDR3 coding sequence is TGTGCCAGCAGTTTAAGGGGACTAGCGGGGGGGCCAGGTGAGCAGTTCTTC.

The table lists this clone with a few counts. V and J are TRBV5-6 and TRBJ1-5; TRBD1 might be the D (5 bases). Trimming took off 4 bases at V and 0 bases at J, with 14 bases between the two ends. The CDR3 spans 16 residues. Germline V gives CDR1 SGHDT, CDR2 YYEEEE. The CDR3 reads CASSLGVGSSNQPQHF. The CDR3 nucleotides read TGTGCCAGCAGCCTAGGGGTGGGTTCTAGCAATCAGCCCCAGCATTTT.

The rearrangement links TRBV5-6 to TRBJ2-1; TRBD2 might be the D (6 bases). Per the germline V gene, CDR1 is SGHDT and CDR2 is YYEEEE. Trimming cost V 3 bases and J 9 bases, with 13 bases left between them. This CDR3 region has 13 residues. For the CDR3, the DNA is TGTGCCAGCAGCTCTGATGAGCGGGTTGAGCAGTTCTTC. Translation gives CASSSDERVEQFF.

The V gene is TRBV28, the J gene TRBJ2-1; 12 nucleotides agree with TRBD1. With 2 bases clipped from V and 4 bases from J, the junction kept 6 bases outside the gene matches. Germline assignment: CDR1 MDHEN and CDR2 SYDVKM. The CDR3 spans 17 residues. The CDR3 DNA is TGTGCCAGCAGTTTAGGGACAGGGGGCGTTTGGTACAATGAGCAGTTCTTC. The encoded protein is CASSLGTGGVWYNEQFF. Full variable domain (rest looked up from reference TRBV28 and TRBJ2-1): DVKVTQSSRYLVKRTGEKVFLECVQDMDHENMFWYRQDPGLGLRLIYFSYDVKMKEKGDIPEGYSVSREKKERFSLILESASTNQTSMYLCASSLGTGGVWYNEQFFGPGTRLTVL.

This clone was seen a few times. This chain uses TRBV27 with TRBJ2-7, with D maybe TRBD1 (5 bases). Germline V gene lookup returns CDR1 MNHEY and CDR2 SMNVEV (reference sequence). CDR3 size: 15 residues. V shed 10 bases and J shed 2 bases, with 21 bases lying between them. CDR3 amino acids: CATPLTVQAAYEQYF. The CDR3 DNA is TGTGCCACTCCCCTGACAGTCCAGGCGGCCTACGAGCAGTACTTC.

The V and J genes are TRBV6-1 and TRBJ2-5; D gene unclear. This CDR3 is 15 amino acids long. The germline V gene has CDR1 MNHNS and CDR2 SASEGT. Trimming took off 1 base at V and 5 bases at J, with 14 bases between the two ends. In nucleotides, the CDR3 is TGTGCCAGCAGTGAAGAGGCACCAGGATCGGAGACCCAGTACTTC. Translation gives CASSEEAPGSETQYF.

The V and J genes are TRBV6-6 and TRBJ2-4; D is unclear. Germline V gene lookup returns CDR1 MNHNY and CDR2 SVGAGI (reference sequence). V shed 6 bases and J shed 5 bases, with 5 bases lying between them. The CDR3 extends over 11 amino acids. CDR3 bases: TGTGCCAGCAGGAGAGAAAACATTCAGTACTTC. Translated, it gives CASRRENIQYF.

The V gene is TRBV6-4, the J gene TRBJ2-3; 11 bases fit TRBD2. The CDR3 has 15 amino acids. Looked up from germline, CDR1 is MRHNA and CDR2 is SNTAGT. The V segment lost 3 bases and the J segment 5 bases; nucleotides outside the gene matches: 4. Here the CDR3 reads CASSESLAGGDTQYF. The CDR3 DNA is TGTGCCAGCAGTGAGAGTCTAGCGGGAGGAGATACGCAGTATTTT.

The chain combines TRBV28 with TRBJ2-7; D ambiguous. The ends were cut back, 3 bases at V and 7 bases at J, with 10 bases in the middle. The germline gives CDR1 MDHEN, CDR2 SYDVKM. The CDR3 spans 12 residues. CDR3 nucleotides: TGTGCCAGCAGTTTTATTACGAGAGAGCAGTACTTC. Its translation: CASSFITREQYF.

The chain combines TRBV6-1 with TRBJ2-1; TRBD1 might be the D (8 bases). Germline CDR1 MNHNS, CDR2 SASEGT. This CDR3 is built from 15 residues. Trimming removed 2 bases from V and 4 bases from J, with 12 bases in between. The CDR3, as DNA: TGTGCCAGCAGTGAAATACAGGGGGGGTACAATGAGCAGTTCTTC. Translation gives CASSEIQGGYNEQFF.

This rearrangement joins TRBV20-1 to TRBJ2-7; possible D gene TRBD1, 6 bases. The CDR3 runs 11 residues. V was shortened by 5 bases and J by 9 bases, with 14 bases between the two germline ends. Germline V gives CDR1 DFQATT, CDR2 SNEGSKA (reference sequence). Here the CDR3 DNA reads TGCAGTGCTCAGGGGTCTACGGGGCAGTACTTC. Its protein product is CSAQGSTGQYF.

The chain employs TRBV5-1 and TRBJ2-7; 8 bases match TRBD1. The J segment lost 2 bases and the V segment lost 3 bases, leaving 4 bases of the junction unmatched. CDR1 SGHRS and CDR2 YFSETQ come from the germline V gene. This CDR3 comprises 14 residues. The CDR3 region is CASSYSTGAYEQYF. For the CDR3, the DNA is TGCGCCAGCAGCTACTCGACAGGGGCCTACGAGCAGTACTTC.

The chain employs TRBV28 and TRBJ2-3, with 8 bases identical to TRBD2. The CDR3 extends over 16 amino acids. The germline V gene encodes CDR1 MDHEN and CDR2 SYDVKM. J lost 1 base, V lost 3 bases, and 6 bases had no gene match. CDR3 region: CASSLGASGRTDTQYF. In DNA form, the CDR3 reads TGTGCCAGCAGTTTGGGGGCTAGCGGGCGCACAGATACGCAGTATTTT.